This T cell receptor beta chain stems from a study of post-analysis software for immune sequencing data. Study-wide background: Relapsing-remitting, secondary progressive and progressive-relapsing multiple sclerosis were all included among the disease courses. Study-level points and caveats: Five TRBV segments were significantly more frequent in patients than in controls. TRBV5-6, TRBV5-1 and TRBV20-1 were among these segments. Strong co-clustering by F measure was evident for samples that had been prepared in the same batch. People with multiple sclerosis had a significantly lower normalized Chao1 diversity than controls did.

Carried by the TCR beta cDNA libraries were unique molecular identifiers. Some 500,000 cDNA molecules were obtained per 1 to 10 million input T cells. TCRdb processed the PCR reads anew with MiXCR; each CDR3 protein has one entry. The sample includes roughly 730,000 distinct CDR3 sequences, 25% to 30% of them seen just once. Comments on this clonotype: The antigen is not known.

Trimming took off 2 bases at V and 2 bases at J, with 9 bases between the two ends. This CDR3 comprises 14 residues. The TCR originated in a girl aged 5-17 years with multiple sclerosis. The sample comprised blood. V gene TRBV12-3 or TRBV12-4 combines with J gene TRBJ1-1; D gene ambiguous. In nucleotides, the CDR3 is TGTGCCAGCAGTTTACGTACTCCCAACACTGAAGCTTTCTTT. This codes for CASSLRTPNTEAFF.